This TCR beta chain was sequenced during a study of chemoradiotherapy in HPV16-positive cancers. Clones were sequenced by immunoSEQ multiplex PCR, and TCRdb holds only the in-frame ones, with some missing. This table has roughly 19,000 clones, around 84% appearing once. The TCR sequence derives from a human donor with HPV-associated anogenital cancer. The sample in question was blood, obtained from a patient who underwent chemoradiotherapy.

This chain's CDR3 is CASSIVHGELFF. The CDR3 DNA reads as TGTGCCAGTAGTATAGTTCACGGGGAGCTGTTTTTT. V is TRBV19 and J is TRBJ2-2; D not certain. Germline V gene sequence: CDR1 LNHDA, CDR2 SQIVND (reference sequence). CDR3 length: 12 amino acids. Trimming stripped 1 base from V and 7 bases from J, with 4 bases between.